The clone carrying this T cell receptor (beta chain) turned up a few times. Its cognate antigen is unknown. These data come from a study of blood T cells in healthy people across ages. Study results and caveats: Higher diversity, along with more naive CD4+ cells, distinguished long-lived donors from aged donors.

It was with a sample-barcoded 5' primer and a J-beta primer mix that a second PCR of roughly 7 to 12 cycles was run. TCRdb itself ran the 5' RACE reads through MiXCR, one entry per CDR3 protein. The sample lists 600,000 to 800,000 distinct CDR3 sequences; roughly 21% were seen once. The CDR3 is made up of 14 amino acids. V gave up 4 bases and J gave up 0 bases, with 7 bases separating them. The germline gives CDR1 LNHNV, CDR2 YYDKDF (reference sequence). The receptor comes from a man aged 65-85 years in good health. Material for sequencing was blood. The chain links TRBV15 to TRBJ1-3; D is ambiguous. The CDR3, as DNA: TGTGCCACCAGCACGTCAGTCTCTGGAAACACCATATATTTT. Translating gives CATSTSVSGNTIYF.